The present entry profiles one T cell receptor (beta chain) with its context. The antigen it recognizes is unknown. Base quality data are lacking; no much larger clone is found one base away. The cysteine opens and the phenylalanine closes a CDR3 of 14 amino acids. The sequence is cut down to CDR3 DNA, 42 bases in frame from base 1. V is reduced by 1 base and J by 2 bases, leaving a spacing of 8 bases between them. For CDR1 and CDR2, the germline V gene (reference sequence) lists LNHDA and SQIVND. RNA was extracted using the RNeasy kit, and roughly 0.5 to 1 ug of the RNA was reverse transcribed with random hexamers. The immunoSEQ multiplex PCR assay, covering 54 Vbeta and 13 Jbeta segments, was used to amplify TCR beta CDR3 regions. Bias from PCR amplification was corrected by using a synthetic template baseline for primer optimization and for computational correction. For the original study's pipeline: Only productive sequences were kept, with reads annotated to V, D and J genes according to IMGT and analyzed in immunoSEQ Analyzer. Clonality was calculated as one minus the Shannon entropy normalized by log2 of the number of productive unique sequences. Public and private clones were assessed among the 100 most prevalent clones of each patient and control. A clone was defined as Susac-specific if it was absent from the healthy and MS cohorts, from more than 850 published viral clones and from other ImmuneACCESS disease sequences. The public reads were run again by TCRdb, first through fastp at Q25 and then through MiXCR, and only productive beta chains were kept. Rows are unified per CDR3 protein, each entry keeping the most common DNA and genes. The V and J calls and clone size are TCRdb's, not the authors'. The sample table contains about 110,000 distinct CDR3 sequences; only one count was recorded for around 94% of them. The ten largest clonotypes hold around 0.38% of the sample.

The data stem from a study of CD8 T cells in Susac syndrome (dated by TCRdb to the late 2010s). With respect to the entire study: Among the Susac syndrome patients who were sequenced, clinically active disease was present in six and clinical remission was observed in roughly eight. The clonality of the CD8+ T cell repertoire was compared across over 9 healthy donors, about 14 Susac syndrome patients and fewer than 16 multiple sclerosis patients. Repertoire sequencing was used to test whether CD8+ T cell activation and differentiation in Susac syndrome was antigen driven. Susac syndrome patients were therapy-naive, on corticosteroids (some also receiving IVIg), or on IVIg alone at blood withdrawal.

Broader findings and caveats from the paper: Clonal expansion was observed in Susac syndrome CD8+ repertoires, with the highest expansion in CD8+ TEMRA cells and greater expansion in clinically active than in remitting patients. The study acknowledged that relatively few individuals were included in the TCR sequencing and HLA analysis. More than 15 Susac-specific public clones were identified in the total CD8+ repertoire, and four or five Susac-specific public clones were identified in the CD8+ TEMRA repertoire.

High-throughput TCR beta sequencing profiled peripheral blood CD8+ and CD4+ T cells from healthy donors, Susac syndrome patients and multiple sclerosis patients. Recently defined diagnostic criteria for definite or probable disease were met by the Susac syndrome patients. Bulk CD8+ and CD4+ T cells were purified by magnetic negative isolation, while CD8+ TEMRA cells were enriched using FACS. Blood was collected in EDTA tubes and processed within 24 hours, with PBMCs isolated through density gradient centrifugation. PBMCs destined for TCR sequencing were cryopreserved in liquid nitrogen and later thawed in a 37 °C water bath. Purity of sorted or isolated CD4+, CD8+ and CD8+ TEMRA cells was at least 90%.

The chain was built from TRBV19 and TRBJ1-1, with a weak D call of TRBD1 (6 bases match). This TCR was recovered from a human donor with Susac syndrome. The specimen sequenced was CD8+ T cells from PBMCs. The DNA is TGTGCCAGTAGTATAGCGGACAGCAACACTGAAGCTTTCTTT. Protein translation: CASSIADSNTEAFF.